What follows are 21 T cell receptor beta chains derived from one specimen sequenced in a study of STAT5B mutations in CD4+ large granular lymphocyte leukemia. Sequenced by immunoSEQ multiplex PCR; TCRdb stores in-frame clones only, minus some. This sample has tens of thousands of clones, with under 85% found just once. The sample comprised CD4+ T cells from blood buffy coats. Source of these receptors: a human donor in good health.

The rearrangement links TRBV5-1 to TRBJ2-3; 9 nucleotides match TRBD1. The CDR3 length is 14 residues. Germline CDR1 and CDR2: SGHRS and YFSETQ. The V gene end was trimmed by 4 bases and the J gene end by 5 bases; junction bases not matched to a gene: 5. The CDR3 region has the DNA TGCGCCAGCAGCCCTGGGACAGGGCTAGATACGCAGTATTTT. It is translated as CASSPGTGLDTQYF.

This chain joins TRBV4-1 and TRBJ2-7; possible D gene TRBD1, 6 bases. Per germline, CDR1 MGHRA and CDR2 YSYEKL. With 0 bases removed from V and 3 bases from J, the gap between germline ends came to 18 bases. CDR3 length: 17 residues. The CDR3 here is CASSQEWDTERNYEQYF. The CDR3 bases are TGCGCCAGCAGCCAAGAATGGGACACGGAAAGAAACTACGAGCAGTACTTC.

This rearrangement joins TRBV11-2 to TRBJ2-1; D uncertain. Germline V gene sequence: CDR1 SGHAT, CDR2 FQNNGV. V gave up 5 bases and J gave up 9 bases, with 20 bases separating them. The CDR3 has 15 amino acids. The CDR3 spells CASSHTGPPGSEQFF. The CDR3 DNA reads TGTGCCAGCAGCCACACCGGGCCCCCGGGCAGTGAGCAGTTCTTC. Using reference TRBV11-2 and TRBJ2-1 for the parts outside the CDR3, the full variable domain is EAGVAQSPRYKIIEKRQSVAFWCNPISGHATLYWYQQILGQGPKLLIQFQNNGVVDDSQLPKDRFSAERLKGVDSTLKIQPAKLEDSAVYLCASSHTGPPGSEQFFGPGTRLTVL.

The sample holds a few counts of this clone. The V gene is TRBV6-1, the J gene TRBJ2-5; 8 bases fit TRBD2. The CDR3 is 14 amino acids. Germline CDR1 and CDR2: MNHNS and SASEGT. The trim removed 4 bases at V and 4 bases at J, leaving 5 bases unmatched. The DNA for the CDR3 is TGTGCCAGCAGTGGGCTAGCGGGCGGAGAGACCCAGTACTTC. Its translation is CASSGLAGGETQYF.

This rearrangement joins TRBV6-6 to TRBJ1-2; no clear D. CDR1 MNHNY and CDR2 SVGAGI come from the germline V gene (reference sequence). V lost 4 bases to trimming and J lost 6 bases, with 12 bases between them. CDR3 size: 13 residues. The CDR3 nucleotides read TGTGCCAGCAGTTCCCCGCTTGGGGATGGCTACACCTTC. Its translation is CASSSPLGDGYTF.

This CDR3 reads CASSSGTGHNEQFF. CDR3 sequence (DNA): TGTGCCAGCAGCTCCGGGACAGGGCACAATGAGCAGTTCTTC. V and J are TRBV7-8 and TRBJ2-1; 9 bases are shared with TRBD1. CDR1 and CDR2 (germline): SGHVS, FQNEAQ. V dropped 4 bases and J dropped 5; count of bases not matched to a gene: 3. The CDR3 has 14 amino acids. The whole variable domain, remainder taken from reference TRBV7-8 and TRBJ2-1, is GAGVSQSPRYKVAKRGQDVALRCDPISGHVSLFWYQQALGQGPEFLTYFQNEAQLDKSGLPSDRFFAERPEGSVSTLKIQRTQQEDSAVYLCASSSGTGHNEQFFGPGTRLTVL.

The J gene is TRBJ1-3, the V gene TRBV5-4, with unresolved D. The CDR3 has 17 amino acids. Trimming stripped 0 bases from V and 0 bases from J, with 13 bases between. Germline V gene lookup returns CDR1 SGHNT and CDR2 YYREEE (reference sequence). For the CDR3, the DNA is TGTGCCAGCAGCTTGGCTCCCGGGGAGAACTCTGGAAACACCATATATTTT. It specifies CASSLAPGENSGNTIYF.

CDR3 nucleotides: TGCGCCAGCAGCTATTGGACAGAGGGCTACGAGCAGTACTTC. It is translated as CASSYWTEGYEQYF. The chain is built from TRBV5-1 and TRBJ2-7; maybe TRBD1 (6 bases). This CDR3 contains 14 residues. Trimming removed 3 bases at V and 3 bases at J, with 13 bases between. Per germline, CDR1 SGHRS and CDR2 YFSETQ.

In nucleotides, the CDR3 is TGTGCCAGCAGTTACAGACCAGCGGACAATGAGCAGTTCTTC. Amino acid sequence: CASSYRPADNEQFF. V and J are TRBV6-5 and TRBJ2-1; a possible D gene is TRBD2 (5 bases). The CDR3 covers 14 residues. V was cut by 2 bases and J by 5 bases, with 10 bases left in between. Germline assignment: CDR1 MNHEY and CDR2 SVGAGI.

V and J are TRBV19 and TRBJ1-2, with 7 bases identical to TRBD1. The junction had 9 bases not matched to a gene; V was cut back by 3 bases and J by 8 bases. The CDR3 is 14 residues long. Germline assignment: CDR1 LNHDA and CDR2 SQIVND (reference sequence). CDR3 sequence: CASSMGTGQRGYTF. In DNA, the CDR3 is TGTGCCAGTAGTATGGGGACGGGACAGCGGGGCTACACCTTC.

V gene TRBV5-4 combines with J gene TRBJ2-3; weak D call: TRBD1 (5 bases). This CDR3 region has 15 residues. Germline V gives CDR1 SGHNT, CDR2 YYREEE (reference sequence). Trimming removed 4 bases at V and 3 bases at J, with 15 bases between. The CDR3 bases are TGTGCCAGCAGCCGACGGGCCTCAGGGACAGATACGCAGTATTTT. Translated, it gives CASSRRASGTDTQYF.

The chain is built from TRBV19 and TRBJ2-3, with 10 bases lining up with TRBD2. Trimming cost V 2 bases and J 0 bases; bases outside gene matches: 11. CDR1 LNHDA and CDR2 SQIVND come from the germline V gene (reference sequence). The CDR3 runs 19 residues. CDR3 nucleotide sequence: TGTGCCAGTAGTATATTCCCGTCTAGCGGGGGAACTAGCACAGATACGCAGTATTTT. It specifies CASSIFPSSGGTSTDTQYF.

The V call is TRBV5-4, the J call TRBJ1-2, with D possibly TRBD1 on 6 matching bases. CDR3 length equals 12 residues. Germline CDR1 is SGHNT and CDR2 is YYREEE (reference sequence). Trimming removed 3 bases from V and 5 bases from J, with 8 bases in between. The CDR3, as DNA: TGTGCCAGCAGCTCTCAGGGGTATGGCTACACCTTC. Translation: CASSSQGYGYTF.

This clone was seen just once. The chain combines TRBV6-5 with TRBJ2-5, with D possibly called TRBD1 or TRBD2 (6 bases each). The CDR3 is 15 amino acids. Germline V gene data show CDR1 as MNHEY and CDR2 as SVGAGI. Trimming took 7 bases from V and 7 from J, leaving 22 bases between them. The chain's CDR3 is CASTGSRLGGRTQYF. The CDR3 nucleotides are TGTGCCAGCACTGGATCTAGACTAGGGGGTCGGACCCAGTACTTC.

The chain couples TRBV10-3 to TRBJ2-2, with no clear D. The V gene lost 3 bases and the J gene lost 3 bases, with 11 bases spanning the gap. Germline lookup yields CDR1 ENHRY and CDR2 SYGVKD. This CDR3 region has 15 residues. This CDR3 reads CAISEGLRDTGELFF. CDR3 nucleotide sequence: TGTGCCATCAGTGAAGGATTAAGGGACACCGGGGAGCTGTTTTTT.

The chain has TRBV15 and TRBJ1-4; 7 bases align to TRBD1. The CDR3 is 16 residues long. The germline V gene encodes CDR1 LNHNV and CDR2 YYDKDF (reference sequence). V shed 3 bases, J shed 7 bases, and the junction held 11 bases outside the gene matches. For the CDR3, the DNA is TGTGCCACCAGCAGGGGGACAGTGGGGCGGGGTGAAAAACTGTTTTTT. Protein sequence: CATSRGTVGRGEKLFF.

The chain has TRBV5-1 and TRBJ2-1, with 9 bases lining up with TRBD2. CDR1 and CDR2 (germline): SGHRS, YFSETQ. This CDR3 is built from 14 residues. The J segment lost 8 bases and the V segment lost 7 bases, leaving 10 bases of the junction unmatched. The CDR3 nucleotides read TGCGCCAGCGCCCGAGCGGGAGGTTTGGATGAGCAGTTCTTC. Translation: CASARAGGLDEQFF.

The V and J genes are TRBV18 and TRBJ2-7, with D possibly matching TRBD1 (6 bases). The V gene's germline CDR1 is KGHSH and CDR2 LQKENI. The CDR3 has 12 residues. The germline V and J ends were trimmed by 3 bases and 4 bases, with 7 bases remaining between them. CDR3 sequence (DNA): TGTGCCAGCTCACCCGGACAGTACGAGCAGTACTTC. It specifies CASSPGQYEQYF.

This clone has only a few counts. The CDR3: CASSLAGGNTGELFF. For the CDR3, the DNA is TGCGCCAGCAGCTTGGCCGGCGGGAACACCGGGGAGCTGTTTTTT. This rearrangement joins TRBV5-1 to TRBJ2-2; no firm D call. This CDR3 region has 15 residues. Germline CDR1 reads SGHRS; CDR2 reads YFSETQ. V gave up 0 bases and J gave up 1 base, with 7 bases separating them.

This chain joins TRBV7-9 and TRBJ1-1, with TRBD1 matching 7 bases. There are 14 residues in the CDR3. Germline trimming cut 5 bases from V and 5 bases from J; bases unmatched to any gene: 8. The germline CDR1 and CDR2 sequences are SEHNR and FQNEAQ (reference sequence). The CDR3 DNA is TGTGCCAGCAGCCCAAGGACAGGTCGTACTGAAGCTTTCTTT. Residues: CASSPRTGRTEAFF.

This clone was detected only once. CDR3 bases: TGTGCCAGCAGTGAACAGAACTATGGCTACACCTTC. Its translation: CASSEQNYGYTF. The chain is built from TRBV6-1 and TRBJ1-2, with no clear D. V was clipped by 2 bases and J by 2 bases, with 3 bases between them. The CDR3 has 12 residues. Germline V gives CDR1 MNHNS, CDR2 SASEGT.